The rows below give T cell receptor beta chains drawn from one sample of a study of cytomegalovirus exposure and HLA in healthy donors. TCRdb keeps only in-frame clones here, not all; method: immunoSEQ multiplex PCR. The table lists roughly 100,000 clones, around 85% of them singletons. Sequencing was carried out using PBMCs. These receptor sequences come from a young man in good health and CMV-seropositive. CDR3s include the opening cysteine and the closing phenylalanine or tryptophan. D genes are given only for firm matches. Part of the rows lack a size; the others show once, few, many or a class for expanded clones.

j_gene	v_gene	abundance	d_gene	CDR3aa	CDR3nt
TRBJ2-1	TRBV7-3	.	TRBD2	CASSLKSGLATNNEQFF	TGTGCCAGCAGCTTAAAGAGCGGACTAGCGACAAACAATGAGCAGTTCTTC
TRBJ2-1	TRBV6-4	.	TRBD2	CASSVLAGGNNEQFF	TGTGCCAGCAGTGTACTAGCGGGAGGTAACAATGAGCAGTTCTTC
TRBJ2-7	TRBV4-1	.	.	CASSRVETEYEQYF	TGCGCCAGCAGCCGCGTAGAGACAGAATACGAGCAGTACTTC
TRBJ2-7	TRBV21-1	.	.	CANLKQESSYEQYF	TGTGCCAACCTGAAACAGGAGAGCTCCTACGAGCAGTACTTC
TRBJ2-1	TRBV7-3	.	.	CASSHGRSVEQFF	TGTGCCAGCAGCCACGGGAGAAGCGTTGAGCAGTTCTTC
TRBJ1-5	TRBV5-3	.	TRBD1	CARGRTGSNQPQHF	TGTGCCAGAGGCCGGACAGGTAGCAATCAGCCCCAGCATTTT
TRBJ1-5	TRBV10-3	.	TRBD1	CAIRAGQGDQPQHF	TGTGCCATCAGGGCAGGACAGGGAGATCAGCCCCAGCATTTT
TRBJ1-1	TRBV2	once	.	CASTWSVAEAFF	TGTGCCAGCACATGGTCGGTAGCTGAAGCTTTCTTT
TRBJ2-2	TRBV11-2	.	TRBD1	CASRHLRPGQGPRTGELFF	TGTGCCAGCAGGCACCTTCGACCGGGACAGGGGCCGCGCACCGGGGAGCTGTTTTTT
TRBJ1-3	TRBV4-1	few	TRBD1	CASSQDSQGAYSGNTIYF	TGCGCCAGCAGCCAAGACTCCCAGGGGGCCTACTCTGGAAACACCATATATTTT
TRBJ2-1	TRBV7-6	once	TRBD2	CASSLDVLAGAEQFF	TGTGCCAGCAGCTTAGATGTACTAGCGGGAGCTGAGCAGTTCTTC
TRBJ1-1	TRBV6-6	.	.	CASRSSTENTEAFF	TGTGCCAGCAGATCATCCACTGAGAACACTGAAGCTTTCTTT
TRBJ2-5	TRBV5-1	.	TRBD2	CASSLITSDQETQYF	TGCGCCAGCAGCTTAATAACTAGCGACCAAGAGACCCAGTACTTC
TRBJ2-3	TRBV7-9	.	TRBD2	CASRPRLAGRGTDTQYF	TGTGCCAGCAGACCACGACTAGCGGGAAGGGGTACAGATACGCAGTATTTT
TRBJ2-4	TRBV11-3	.	TRBD1	CASSGRQGAKNIQYF	TGTGCCAGCAGCGGCAGACAGGGGGCGAAAAACATTCAGTACTTC
TRBJ2-7	TRBV29-1	.	TRBD2	CSVPGTSYEQYF	TGCAGCGTCCCAGGGACTAGCTACGAGCAGTACTTC
TRBJ2-3	TRBV30	.	TRBD1	CAWGPGGGTDTQYF	TGTGCCTGGGGCCCAGGGGGCGGGACAGATACGCAGTATTTT
TRBJ2-7	TRBV27	.	TRBD2	CASSYGLAGSSYEQYF	TGTGCCAGCAGTTACGGACTAGCGGGGTCCTCCTACGAGCAGTACTTC
TRBJ2-7	TRBV18	.	TRBD1	CASSLERTGGREQYF	TGTGCCAGCTCACTCGAAAGGACAGGGGGGCGGGAGCAGTACTTC
TRBJ1-1	TRBV28	.	.	CASSLWQVNTEAFF	TGTGCCAGCAGTTTGTGGCAGGTGAACACTGAAGCTTTCTTT
TRBJ1-2	TRBV28	.	TRBD1	CASSSRTGTLGYTF	TGTGCCAGCAGTTCCAGGACAGGGACTCTAGGCTACACCTTC
TRBJ1-2	TRBV6-5	few	TRBD1	CASSYGRGQGGYTF	TGTGCCAGCAGTTACGGAAGGGGGCAAGGTGGCTACACCTTC
TRBJ2-1	TRBV10-1	.	TRBD2	CASSELAGVSGRQFF	TGCGCCAGCAGTGAGCTAGCGGGAGTATCGGGCCGGCAGTTCTTC
TRBJ2-1	TRBV27	.	TRBD2	CASIPSGSLMVYEQFF	TGTGCCAGCATCCCTAGCGGGAGCTTGATGGTTTATGAGCAGTTCTTC
TRBJ2-1	TRBV18	once	.	CASSPYNSEANEQFF	TGTGCCAGCTCACCCTATAATAGTGAGGCCAATGAGCAGTTCTTC
TRBJ1-1	TRBV7-9	.	TRBD1	CASSSREGAKTEAFF	TGTGCCAGCAGCTCCCGAGAGGGGGCTAAAACTGAAGCTTTCTTT
TRBJ2-5	TRBV5-6	.	TRBD1	CASSEDRVETQYF	TGTGCCAGCAGCGAGGACAGGGTTGAGACCCAGTACTTC
TRBJ2-5	TRBV6-1	.	TRBD1	CASSPRQGAYETQYF	TGTGCCAGCAGCCCAAGACAGGGGGCTTATGAGACCCAGTACTTC
TRBJ2-5	TRBV7-9	.	TRBD2	CASSLGWTGTSGTLETQYF	TGTGCCAGCAGCTTAGGCTGGACCGGGACTAGCGGGACCTTGGAGACCCAGTACTTC
TRBJ1-2	TRBV19	many	.	CASSIEAGKGYTF	TGTGCCAGTAGTATAGAGGCCGGGAAAGGCTACACCTTC
TRBJ2-7	TRBV7-9	.	TRBD1	CASSPTGTGANEQYF	TGTGCCAGCAGCCCTACTGGGACAGGGGCGAACGAGCAGTACTTC
TRBJ2-5	TRBV5-4	.	.	CASSSRQETQYF	TGTGCCAGCAGCTCGCGACAGGAGACCCAGTACTTC
TRBJ1-2	TRBV28	once	.	CASSYQGYGYTF	TGTGCCAGCAGTTACCAGGGCTATGGCTACACCTTC
TRBJ2-1	TRBV7-6	.	.	CASSSEAPSVAGEQFF	TGTGCCAGCAGCTCCGAAGCCCCCTCGGTAGCCGGTGAGCAGTTCTTC
TRBJ2-5	TRBV7-6	.	TRBD1	CASSPGQGVTGTQYF	TGTGCCAGCAGCCCCGGACAGGGGGTAACGGGGACCCAGTACTTC
TRBJ1-4	TRBV28	.	.	CASGQLNRDGEKLFF	TGTGCCAGCGGCCAATTGAACAGGGACGGGGAAAAACTGTTTTTT
TRBJ2-3	TRBV4-2	.	.	CASSQEFTPYPQYF	TGTGCCAGCAGCCAAGAATTTACTCCATACCCGCAGTATTTT
TRBJ2-7	TRBV19	.	TRBD2	CASSISPSGNYEQYF	TGTGCCAGTAGTATATCGCCTAGCGGGAACTACGAGCAGTACTTC
TRBJ2-5	TRBV2	.	.	CASRVLGASQYF	TGTGCCAGCAGGGTTCTGGGAGCGAGCCAGTACTTC
TRBJ2-3	TRBV7-2	.	.	CASSLGVQVPSTDTQYF	TGTGCCAGCAGCTTAGGAGTACAGGTTCCTAGCACAGATACGCAGTATTTT
TRBJ1-2	TRBV29-1	.	TRBD1	CSVDQSTGGARFYGYTF	TGCAGCGTTGACCAGTCGACAGGGGGCGCGAGGTTCTATGGCTACACCTTC
TRBJ1-5	TRBV28	.	.	CASSLYSGVGPQHF	TGTGCCAGCAGTTTATATTCAGGGGTCGGGCCCCAGCATTTT
TRBJ2-7	TRBV20-1	.	.	CSGLGRSEQYF	TGCAGTGGGTTGGGGCGCTCCGAGCAGTACTTC
TRBJ1-1	TRBV9	once	.	CASSGTPNTEAFF	TGTGCCAGCAGCGGAACACCGAACACTGAAGCTTTCTTT
TRBJ2-1	TRBV27	.	TRBD2	CASSPSGTRGAEQFF	TGTGCCAGCAGTCCCTCCGGGACTAGGGGGGCTGAGCAGTTCTTC
TRBJ1-2	TRBV18	.	TRBD1	CASSPPTGWNYGYTF	TGTGCCAGCTCACCACCGACAGGGTGGAACTATGGCTACACCTTC
TRBJ2-3	TRBV5-6	.	TRBD1	CASSLTGTGFTDTQYF	TGTGCCAGCAGCTTGACCGGGACAGGGTTCACAGATACGCAGTATTTT
TRBJ2-6	TRBV2	.	TRBD1	CASSESGGAGANVLTF	TGTGCCAGCAGTGAATCAGGGGGCGCCGGGGCCAACGTCCTGACTTTC
TRBJ2-1	TRBV5-1	.	.	CASSFGTSNEQFF	TGCGCCAGCAGCTTCGGGACAAGCAATGAGCAGTTCTTC
TRBJ2-3	TRBV10-2	.	TRBD2	CASSFEGLAGGRDDTQYF	TGCGCCAGCAGTTTTGAGGGACTAGCGGGAGGGCGGGATGATACGCAGTATTTT
TRBJ2-5	TRBV2	.	TRBD1	CASTGTGHQETQYF	TGTGCCAGTACCGGGACAGGCCACCAAGAGACCCAGTACTTC
TRBJ2-1	TRBV30	once	TRBD2	CAWSAAGGRYNEQFF	TGTGCCTGGAGTGCCGCGGGAGGGCGCTACAATGAGCAGTTCTTC
TRBJ1-2	TRBV6-6	.	.	CASSYSRLEVVYTF	TGTGCCAGCAGTTACTCGAGGCTTGAGGTGGTCTACACCTTC
TRBJ2-3	TRBV19	.	.	CASSFGSPDTQYF	TGTGCCAGTAGTTTCGGGTCACCGGATACGCAGTATTTT
TRBJ2-5	TRBV19	.	.	CASSTVNGGETQYF	TGTGCCAGTAGTACCGTAAACGGGGGTGAGACCCAGTACTTC